Listed here are 17 T cell receptor beta chains from one sample, sequenced in a study of T cells expressing NK-cell markers. For each CDR3 protein, TCRdb gives one entry from its re-call of the 5' RACE reads, without DNA. In all, the sample yields roughly 120,000 distinct CDR3 sequences. Source material: blood T cells: a sorted CD56 or NKG2C T cell subset, CD4+ or CD8+ T cells, or bulk PBMC T cells (not recorded which). These receptors were taken from a woman between 18 and 70 years old in good health.

This CDR3 is CATSDFRDFTF. The rearrangement uses TRBV24-1 and TRBJ1-2; TCRdb gives TRBD1 as the D gene, but with no DNA this cannot be confirmed. Per germline, CDR1 KGHDR and CDR2 SFDVKD. The length of the CDR3 is 11 residues.

The chain is built from TRBV20-1 and TRBJ2-1; without DNA, the TCRdb call of TRBD2 cannot be checked. CDR1 and CDR2 (germline): DFQATT, SNEGSKA (reference sequence). The CDR3 runs to 14 residues. CDR3 sequence: CSARGEREYNEQFF.

V usage is TRBV27 and J usage is TRBJ2-5; as DNA is missing, the TRBD1 call by TCRdb cannot be tested. The CDR3 is made up of 13 amino acids. Germline loops: CDR1 MNHEY, CDR2 SMNVEV (reference sequence). CDR3 residues: CASRNQGQETQYF.

This CDR3 reads CASPQGGNTEAFF. The chain recombines TRBV6-1 with TRBJ1-1. The CDR3 runs to 13 residues. Germline V lookup: CDR1 MNHNS, CDR2 SASEGT.

The rearrangement joins TRBV19 to TRBJ2-1. The CDR3 totals 15 residues. The germline V gene has CDR1 LNHDA and CDR2 SQIVND (reference sequence). This CDR3 reads CASSILASAYNEQFF.

The chain links TRBV6-1 to TRBJ2-1; the D call from TCRdb, TRBD1, cannot be confirmed without DNA. The CDR3 sequence is 15 residues long. Germline CDR1 reads MNHNS; CDR2 reads SASEGT. The CDR3 loop is CASSNWGQNYNEQFF.

This chain joins TRBV5-6 and TRBJ2-5. There are 14 residues in the CDR3. Looked up from germline, CDR1 is SGHDT and CDR2 is YYEEEE. The CDR3 sequence: CASSLDLGEETQYF.

This chain uses TRBV4-3 with TRBJ1-1; TCRdb's D call, TRBD1, is unchecked because there is no DNA. The CDR3 extends over 18 amino acids. Per germline, CDR1 LGHNA and CDR2 YSLEER. This chain's CDR3 is CASSQSGTGGIVDTEAFF.

CDR3 residues: CASGRDRSSGRRNEQFF. The chain uses TRBV12-3 or TRBV12-4 and TRBJ2-1; TCRdb lists TRBD2, though no DNA is available to test this call. The CDR3 has 17 amino acids.

The chain employs TRBV5-6 and TRBJ2-5. Germline V gene lookup returns CDR1 SGHDT and CDR2 YYEEEE. This CDR3 contains 13 residues. The CDR3 reads CASSLAQQETQYF.

CDR3 in amino acids: CSAWDSWHEQFF. This chain joins TRBV20-1 and TRBJ2-1; the TCRdb call, TRBD1, lacks DNA for checking. The germline CDR1 and CDR2 sequences are DFQATT and SNEGSKA (reference sequence). The CDR3 is 12 residues long.

The V gene is TRBV5-4, the J gene TRBJ2-7; TCRdb's assignment of TRBD1 cannot be checked, as there is no DNA. Germline assignment: CDR1 SGHNT and CDR2 YYREEE (reference sequence). CDR3 length: 12 residues. CDR3 protein: CASSYGSGEQYF. The entire variable domain, with the rest obtained from reference TRBV5-4 and TRBJ2-7, is as follows: ETGVTQSPTHLIKTRGQQVTLRCSSQSGHNTVSWYQQALGQGPQFIFQYYREEENGRGNFPPRFSGLQFPNYSSELNVNALELDDSALYLCASSYGSGEQYFGPGTRLTVT.

The V gene is TRBV29-1, the J gene TRBJ2-2; TCRdb outputs TRBD2, but without DNA this stays unchecked. CDR1 is SQVTM and CDR2 is ANQGSEA in the germline V gene. This CDR3 region has 16 residues. Here the CDR3 reads CSGLAGGLPYTGELFF.

This chain links TRBV6-1 with TRBJ2-5; TCRdb indicates TRBD2, and absent DNA this call remains unverified. Looked up from germline, CDR1 is MNHNS and CDR2 is SASEGT. This CDR3 contains 16 residues. The CDR3: CASNNPPGLGGETQYF.

The chain links TRBV10-2 to TRBJ2-7. This CDR3 comprises 13 residues. Germline V CDR1 and CDR2: WSHSY, SAAADI. CDR3 sequence reads: CASSDSFSYEQYF.

This chain uses TRBV6-2 or TRBV6-3 with TRBJ2-1; TCRdb names TRBD1, which stays unverified in the absence of DNA. The CDR3 totals 14 residues. Germline loops: CDR1 MNHEY, CDR2 SVGEGT. CDR3 sequence: CASRMAGDYNEQFF.

This chain uses TRBV9 with TRBJ2-3; TCRdb picks TRBD2, but there is no DNA to check that call. Germline V gene sequence: CDR1 SGDLS, CDR2 YYNGEE. This CDR3 region has 18 residues. CDR3 protein: CASSVGSLAGEYTDTQYF.